This TCR beta chain was observed in a study of brain T cells in children with intractable seizures. Trimming removed 5 bases at V and 5 bases at J, with 12 bases between. Germline CDR1 is SGHNT and CDR2 is YENEEA. The CDR3 has 13 amino acids. Sequencing was limited to surgery cases with top T cell transcript signatures in brain tissue. Sequenced by immunoSEQ multiplex PCR; TCRdb stores in-frame clones only, minus some. The table includes under 150,000 clones, 94% detected once. The material was peripheral blood, obtained at surgery. The chain couples TRBV11-3 to TRBJ1-1; no firm D call. The receptor comes from a boy younger than two with hemimegalencephaly and intractable seizures. The CDR3: CASSPDATTEAFF. In DNA form, the CDR3 reads TGTGCCAGCAGCCCGGATGCGACGACTGAAGCTTTCTTT.